The 10 T cell receptor beta chains in this list originate from one sample, sequenced in a study of blood T cell repertoires in COVID-19. Sequencing was performed with immunoSEQ multiplex PCR; in TCRdb, only in-frame clones are kept and a portion is missing. The data contain about 130,000 clones, approximately 83% of them seen just once; the ten biggest clones take up around 19%. The sample was peripheral blood. The origin of the receptors is a woman between 45 and 60 years old who had recovered from COVID-19.

The CDR3 sequence is CASSQDGQSYEQYF. The CDR3 DNA sequence: TGTGCCAGCAGCCAAGATGGACAATCCTACGAGCAGTACTTC. J is TRBJ2-7 and V is TRBV14, with D perhaps matching TRBD1 (5 bases). Trimming cost V 0 bases and J 1 base, with 7 bases left between them. The length of the CDR3 is 14 residues. Looked up from germline, CDR1 is SGHDN and CDR2 is FVKESK.

The chain is built from TRBV18 and TRBJ1-1, with a tentative D call TRBD1 (6 bases). The germline V gene encodes CDR1 KGHSH and CDR2 LQKENI. The CDR3 spans 15 residues. Deletions cut 2 bases from V and 5 bases from J, with 15 bases between. Here the CDR3 DNA reads TGTGCCAGCTCACCAGGTAACAGGGTTTTGACTGAAGCTTTCTTT. It translates to CASSPGNRVLTEAFF.

The chain recombines TRBV19 with TRBJ1-2; the match to TRBD1 covers 9 bases. The CDR3 is made up of 13 amino acids. Germline V gene data show CDR1 as LNHDA and CDR2 as SQIVND (reference sequence). Losses at the gene ends were 6 bases for V and 4 bases for J; bases not matched to a gene: 3. The CDR3 nucleotides read TGTGCCAGTAGCCTGACAGGGGGCTATGGCTACACCTTC. Translating gives CASSLTGGYGYTF.

This clone has only one observation. As DNA, the CDR3 is TGTGCCAGCAGTTATTCATCCCCAGGGGCCGACTATGGCTACACCTTC. Protein: CASSYSSPGADYGYTF. The chain joins TRBV6-5 to TRBJ1-2; TRBD1 might be the D (6 bases). The CDR3 covers 16 residues. Germline V gene sequence: CDR1 MNHEY, CDR2 SVGAGI. V gave up 3 bases and J gave up 3 bases, with 17 bases separating them.

V usage is TRBV10-3 and J usage is TRBJ1-6; 9 nucleotides align to TRBD1. V shed 6 bases and J 8 bases; nucleotides not matched to a gene: 8. CDR1 ENHRY and CDR2 SYGVKD come from the germline V gene. CDR3 length equals 15 residues. The CDR3 region has the DNA TGTGCCATCAGAGACCCGACAGGGGGATATTCACCCCTCCACTTT. Residues: CAIRDPTGGYSPLHF.

This chain uses TRBV18 with TRBJ2-2; a weak D match, TRBD2 (6 bases). V lost 5 bases to trimming and J lost 5 bases, with 12 bases between them. There are 14 residues in the CDR3. CDR1 KGHSH and CDR2 LQKENI come from the germline V gene. The CDR3 DNA reads as TGTGCCAGCTCAAAGGACTACACTACCGGGGAGCTGTTTTTT. Protein: CASSKDYTTGELFF.

The J gene is TRBJ2-1, the V gene TRBV7-3, with 12 bases aligning to TRBD2. Germline CDR1 reads SGHTA; CDR2 reads FQGTGA. With V trimmed by 1 base and J by 7 bases, 11 bases remained unmatched. This CDR3 has 18 amino acids. In DNA, the CDR3 is TGTGCCAGCAGCTTAATGGGTCCGGGACTAGCGGGTGTTAATGAGCAGTTCTTC. It encodes CASSLMGPGLAGVNEQFF. The entire variable domain, with the rest obtained from reference TRBV7-3 and TRBJ2-1, is as follows: GAGVSQTPSNKVTEKGKYVELRCDPISGHTALYWYRQSLGQGPEFLIYFQGTGAADDSGLPNDRFFAVRPEGSVSTLKIQRTERGDSAVYLCASSLMGPGLAGVNEQFFGPGTRLTVL.

The gene calls are TRBV5-6 and TRBJ2-5; 7 positions agree with TRBD1. CDR1 is SGHDT and CDR2 is YYEEEE in the germline V gene. The V gene end was trimmed by 0 bases and the J gene end by 5 bases; junction bases not matched to a gene: 7. The CDR3 has 15 residues. The CDR3 loop is CASSLARGRGETQYF. The DNA of the CDR3 is TGTGCCAGCAGCTTGGCAAGGGGGCGCGGGGAGACCCAGTACTTC.

The chain joins TRBV5-6 to TRBJ1-2; D remains ambiguous. Looked up from germline, CDR1 is SGHDT and CDR2 is YYEEEE. The V gene lost 4 bases and the J gene lost 4 bases, with 20 bases spanning the gap. CDR3 length equals 16 residues. CDR3 sequence (DNA): TGTGCCAGCAGCGTTGGTGCGGCAGACGCCGTCTATGGCTACACCTTC. It specifies CASSVGAADAVYGYTF.

The chain has TRBV7-3 and TRBJ2-3; no clear D. Looked up from germline, CDR1 is SGHTA and CDR2 is FQGTGA. CDR3 length: 14 amino acids. Trimming cost V 2 bases and J 6 bases, with 12 bases left between them. CDR3 bases: TGTGCCAGCAGCTTACGCTCTAGGCCCGATACGCAGTATTTT. Encoded protein: CASSLRSRPDTQYF.